A selection of T cell receptor beta chains follows, all from one sample in a study of control samples from healthy donors and cancer patients. Repertoires were generated with immunoSEQ multiplex PCR, while TCRdb's copy carries only in-frame clones and drops some. This sample has 100,000 to 150,000 clones, with 92% found just once. Sequencing was performed on PBMCs. The receptors originated from an elderly man with head and neck cancer. The CDR3 runs from the conserved cysteine through the conserved F or W. Each record gives: J gene, clone size, D gene, V gene, CDR3 protein, CDR3 DNA. The D gene is left open where the match is weak. The listing skips clone size in some rows; elsewhere it reads once, few, many or a size class.

j_gene: TRBJ2-3
abundance: -
d_gene: -
v_gene: TRBV11-3
CDR3aa: CASSSTTLDFTDTQYF
CDR3nt: TGTGCCAGCAGCTCTACAACACTAGATTTCACAGATACGCAGTATTTT

j_gene: TRBJ2-7
abundance: -
d_gene: -
v_gene: TRBV5-1
CDR3aa: CASSRGWDSSYEQYF
CDR3nt: TGCGCCAGCAGCCGGGGGTGGGACAGTTCCTACGAGCAGTACTTC

j_gene: TRBJ1-4
abundance: -
d_gene: -
v_gene: TRBV2
CDR3aa: CASSEQGLSEKLFF
CDR3nt: TGTGCCAGCAGTGAACAGGGGCTGAGTGAAAAACTGTTTTTT

j_gene: TRBJ1-2
abundance: once
d_gene: TRBD1
v_gene: TRBV19
CDR3aa: CASSPQGAFNYGYTF
CDR3nt: TGTGCCAGTAGCCCACAGGGGGCTTTCAACTATGGCTACACCTTC

j_gene: TRBJ2-3
abundance: -
d_gene: -
v_gene: TRBV2
CDR3aa: CASRRTTGTDTQYF
CDR3nt: TGTGCCAGCCGAAGGACAACCGGCACAGATACGCAGTATTTT

j_gene: TRBJ2-5
abundance: -
d_gene: -
v_gene: TRBV9
CDR3aa: CASSVLGLNQETQYF
CDR3nt: TGTGCCAGCAGCGTACTAGGGCTAAACCAAGAGACCCAGTACTTC

j_gene: TRBJ2-2
abundance: -
d_gene: TRBD2
v_gene: TRBV5-1
CDR3aa: CASSLGAAGVNTGELFF
CDR3nt: TGCGCCAGCAGCTTGGGAGCAGCGGGGGTTAACACCGGGGAGCTGTTTTTT

j_gene: TRBJ1-2
abundance: -
d_gene: -
v_gene: TRBV2
CDR3aa: CASSDQGVEGYTF
CDR3nt: TGTGCCAGCAGTGACCAAGGGGTGGAAGGCTACACCTTC

j_gene: TRBJ1-5
abundance: -
d_gene: -
v_gene: TRBV9
CDR3aa: CASSVVDGQPQHF
CDR3nt: TGTGCCAGCAGCGTAGTAGATGGTCAGCCCCAGCATTTT

j_gene: TRBJ2-3
abundance: once
d_gene: -
v_gene: TRBV9
CDR3aa: CASSSYTDTQYF
CDR3nt: TGTGCCAGCAGCTCGTACACAGATACGCAGTATTTT

j_gene: TRBJ2-2
abundance: -
d_gene: -
v_gene: TRBV6-6
CDR3aa: CASSPKGVGTGELFF
CDR3nt: TGTGCCAGCAGTCCAAAGGGGGTAGGCACCGGGGAGCTGTTTTTT

j_gene: TRBJ1-4
abundance: -
d_gene: -
v_gene: TRBV19
CDR3aa: CASSYRDISEKLFF
CDR3nt: TGTGCCAGTAGTTACCGGGACATAAGCGAAAAACTGTTTTTT

j_gene: TRBJ1-2
abundance: -
d_gene: -
v_gene: TRBV21-1
CDR3aa: CASSKGTVRPRSNYGYTF
CDR3nt: TGTGCCAGCAGCAAAGGGACAGTTCGGCCCCGCTCTAACTATGGCTACACCTTC

j_gene: TRBJ1-1
abundance: -
d_gene: -
v_gene: TRBV3-1/TRBV3-2
CDR3aa: CASSQRQDNTEAFF
CDR3nt: TGTGCCAGCAGCCAACGACAGGACAACACTGAAGCTTTCTTT

j_gene: TRBJ1-4
abundance: -
d_gene: -
v_gene: TRBV18
CDR3aa: CASSPTETTNEKLFF
CDR3nt: TGTGCCAGCTCGCCGACGGAGACAACTAATGAAAAACTGTTTTTT

j_gene: TRBJ2-3
abundance: -
d_gene: TRBD1
v_gene: TRBV29-1
CDR3aa: CSAPGQGTDTQYF
CDR3nt: TGCAGCGCACCGGGACAGGGTACAGATACGCAGTATTTT

j_gene: TRBJ2-5
abundance: -
d_gene: -
v_gene: TRBV7-8
CDR3aa: CASSPDPEETQYF
CDR3nt: TGTGCCAGCAGCCCAGATCCCGAAGAGACCCAGTACTTC

j_gene: TRBJ2-7
abundance: -
d_gene: -
v_gene: TRBV4-1
CDR3aa: CASSQDYQVVEQYF
CDR3nt: TGCGCCAGCAGCCAAGATTATCAGGTAGTCGAGCAGTACTTC

j_gene: TRBJ1-1
abundance: -
d_gene: TRBD1
v_gene: TRBV7-9
CDR3aa: CASSLAGTGNTEAFF
CDR3nt: TGTGCCAGCAGCTTAGCCGGGACAGGGAACACTGAAGCTTTCTTT

j_gene: TRBJ2-1
abundance: -
d_gene: -
v_gene: TRBV6-2/TRBV6-3
CDR3aa: CASSYSVYGGTLPYNEQFF
CDR3nt: TGTGCCAGCAGTTACTCAGTTTATGGCGGGACACTACCATACAATGAGCAGTTCTTC

j_gene: TRBJ1-1
abundance: -
d_gene: -
v_gene: TRBV5-1
CDR3aa: CASSSLSIDTEAFF
CDR3nt: TGCGCCAGCAGCTCACTTTCAATTGACACTGAAGCTTTCTTT

j_gene: TRBJ2-2
abundance: -
d_gene: TRBD1
v_gene: TRBV15
CDR3aa: CATSGTEDTYQGETGELFF
CDR3nt: TGTGCCACCAGTGGGACAGAAGATACATACCAGGGCGAGACCGGGGAGCTGTTTTTT

j_gene: TRBJ2-1
abundance: once
d_gene: TRBD1
v_gene: TRBV11-3
CDR3aa: CASSSPSWDRTYNEQFF
CDR3nt: TGTGCCAGCAGCTCGCCCTCCTGGGACAGAACCTACAATGAGCAGTTCTTC

j_gene: TRBJ2-1
abundance: -
d_gene: -
v_gene: TRBV5-4
CDR3aa: CASSPYQYNEQFF
CDR3nt: TGTGCCAGCAGCCCCTATCAATACAATGAGCAGTTCTTC

j_gene: TRBJ1-3
abundance: once
d_gene: TRBD1
v_gene: TRBV6-1
CDR3aa: CASSQDYRGLGNTIYF
CDR3nt: TGTGCCAGCAGTCAAGATTACAGGGGGCTTGGAAACACCATATATTTT

j_gene: TRBJ2-1
abundance: -
d_gene: TRBD2
v_gene: TRBV6-5
CDR3aa: CASRSSGRTHEQFF
CDR3nt: TGTGCCAGCAGGTCTAGCGGGAGGACCCATGAGCAGTTCTTC

j_gene: TRBJ2-7
abundance: -
d_gene: TRBD1
v_gene: TRBV7-9
CDR3aa: CASSFLDREAHEQYF
CDR3nt: TGTGCCAGCAGCTTCCTGGACAGGGAAGCCCACGAGCAGTACTTC

j_gene: TRBJ2-1
abundance: -
d_gene: TRBD2
v_gene: TRBV7-9
CDR3aa: CASSPGLAGEHIEQFF
CDR3nt: TGTGCCAGCAGCCCGGGACTAGCGGGAGAACATATTGAGCAGTTCTTC